Described below is a single T cell receptor beta chain sequence and its context. The antigen is unknown. Germline V CDR1 and CDR2: MGHRA, YSYEKL. The CDR3 extends over 18 amino acids. This entry belongs to a study of blood T cells in healthy people across ages. Study outcomes and limitations: TCR beta diversity, measured per million T cells, fell in a roughly linear way with age.

Through a sample-barcoded 5' primer and a J-beta primer mix, a second PCR was run for roughly 6 to 11 cycles. TCRdb re-called the 5' RACE reads through MiXCR, storing one row per CDR3 protein. The sample records fewer than 950,000 distinct CDR3 sequences, about 48% being singletons. The clonotype comes from an elderly man in good health. Sequencing was carried out using blood. The chain has TRBV4-1 and TRBJ2-4, with 10 nucleotides matching TRBD2. The better agreement between TRBJ2-7 and the DNA end casts doubt on the J call. The CDR3 DNA reads as TGCGCCAGCAGCACTGAGAAACCGGGACTAGCGACCAACTACGAGCAGTACTTC. Protein sequence: CASSTEKPGLATNYEQYF.